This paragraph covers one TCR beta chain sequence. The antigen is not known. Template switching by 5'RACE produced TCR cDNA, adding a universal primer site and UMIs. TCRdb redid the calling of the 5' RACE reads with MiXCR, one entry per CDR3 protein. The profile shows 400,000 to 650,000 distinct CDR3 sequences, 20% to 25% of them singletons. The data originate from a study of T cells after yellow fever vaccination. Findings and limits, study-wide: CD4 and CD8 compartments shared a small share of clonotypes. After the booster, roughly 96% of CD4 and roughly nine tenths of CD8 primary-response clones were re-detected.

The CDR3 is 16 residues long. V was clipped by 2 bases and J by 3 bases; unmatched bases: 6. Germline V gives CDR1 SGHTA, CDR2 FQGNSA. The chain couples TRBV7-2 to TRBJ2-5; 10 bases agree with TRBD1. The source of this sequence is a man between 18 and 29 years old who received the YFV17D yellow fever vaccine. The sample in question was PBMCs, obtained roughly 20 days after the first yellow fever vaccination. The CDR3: CASSLYFGTGEETQYF. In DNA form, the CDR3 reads TGTGCCAGCAGCTTATATTTCGGGACAGGGGAAGAGACCCAGTACTTC.